The present T cell receptor beta chain was sequenced within a study of chemoradiotherapy in HPV16-positive cancers. In the case of this clone: Its target is not known.

The CDR3 is 19 residues long. Losses at the gene ends were 1 base for V and 0 bases for J; bases not matched to a gene: 9. Germline CDR1 reads LNHDA; CDR2 reads SQIVND (reference sequence). Samples were taken several times over chemoradiotherapy. The method was immunoSEQ multiplex PCR; TCRdb's version includes in-frame clones alone and lacks a portion of them. The sample contains several thousand clones, roughly 95% of which appear only once. Study-wide results and caveats: During treatment, candidate HPV-specific clones and E7-related motifs expanded in tumor.

The receptor was derived from a human donor with HPV-associated anogenital cancer. The sequences come from tumor tissue, collected from a patient who underwent chemoradiotherapy. V gene TRBV19 combines with J gene TRBJ2-3, with TRBD2 identical over 11 bases. DNA for the CDR3: TGTGCCAGTAGTATAGGGGGTCTAGCGGGGGGCGGTAGCACAGATACGCAGTATTTT. Translating gives CASSIGGLAGGGSTDTQYF.